Listed below are T cell receptor beta chains from one sample, sequenced in a study of T cells in Graves' hyperthyroidism and ophthalmopathy. TCRdb independently ran MiXCR on the multiplex PCR reads; one entry per CDR3 protein. Of roughly 110,000 distinct CDR3 sequences listed, about 16% are singletons. Source material: blood. The receptors were gathered from a woman aged 45 to 65 with Graves' hyperthyroidism. CDR3s include the opening cysteine and the closing phenylalanine or tryptophan. A D gene is named only where the DNA matches it firmly. The listing skips clone size in some rows; elsewhere it reads once, few, many or a size class.

v_gene	j_gene	d_gene	abundance	CDR3aa	CDR3nt
TRBV12-3/TRBV12-4	TRBJ2-7	NA	NA	CASTRGQVIYEQYF	TGTGCCAGCACTAGGGGACAAGTGATCTACGAGCAGTACTTC
TRBV18	TRBJ2-2	TRBD2	many	CASSAGLADTGELFF	TGTGCCAGCTCCGCGGGACTAGCGGACACCGGGGAGCTGTTTTTT
TRBV6-1	TRBJ1-2	NA	NA	CASSEVPSNYGYTF	TGTGCCAGCAGTGAGGTCCCATCTAACTATGGCTACACCTTC
TRBV28	TRBJ2-1	TRBD2	many	CASSLSGRPYNEQFF	TGTGCCAGCAGCCTTAGCGGGAGACCCTACAATGAGCAGTTCTTC
TRBV14	TRBJ1-4	NA	many	CASSRRGGTNEKLFF	TGTGCCAGCAGCCGGCGCGGGGGAACTAATGAAAAACTGTTTTTT
TRBV20-1	TRBJ2-3	TRBD2	many	CSAGLSGRTDTQYF	TGCAGTGCGGGACTTAGCGGGAGGACGGATACGCAGTATTTT
TRBV19	TRBJ2-2	NA	NA	CASTPGSRGTGELFF	TGTGCCTCAACCCCGGGATCCCGGGGCACAGGGGAGCTGTTTTTT
TRBV3-1	TRBJ2-7	NA	NA	CASSQVGTRYEQYF	TGTGCCAGCAGCCAAGTGGGGACCCGATACGAGCAGTACTTC
TRBV7-9	TRBJ1-1	NA	many	CASSLLLGGRAEAFF	TGTGCCAGCAGCTTATTACTGGGTGGGAGGGCTGAAGCTTTCTTT
TRBV6-6	TRBJ2-1	TRBD2	many	CASSYSSGTSGRVYNEQFF	TGTGCCAGCAGTTACTCTTCCGGGACTAGCGGGAGAGTCTACAATGAGCAGTTCTTC
TRBV12-3/TRBV12-4	TRBJ2-5	NA	NA	CASSPRGVRETQYF	TGTGCCAGCAGTCCCAGAGGAGTTAGGGAGACCCAGTACTTC
TRBV7-9	TRBJ1-3	NA	once	CASSSPGPSGNTIYF	TGTGCCAGCAGCTCTCCCGGCCCCTCTGGAAACACCATATATTTT
TRBV2	TRBJ2-3	NA	many	CASSELSWADTQYF	TGTGCCAGCAGTGAACTTTCCTGGGCAGATACGCAGTATTTT
TRBV2	TRBJ2-1	NA	many	CASILRQTSTYNEQFF	TGTGCCAGCATACTCCGACAGACTTCTACCTACAATGAGCAGTTCTTC
TRBV24-1	TRBJ1-4	NA	many	CATSDSHNEKLFF	TGTGCCACCAGTGATTCCCACAATGAAAAACTGTTTTTT
TRBV5-1	TRBJ2-1	TRBD2	once	CASSLETGGGGQFF	TGCGCCAGCAGCTTGGAGACGGGCGGGGGAGGGCAGTTCTTC
TRBV12-3/TRBV12-4	TRBJ1-1	NA	many	CASSSRDLTEAFF	TGTGCCAGCAGTTCGAGGGACCTCACTGAAGCTTTCTTT
TRBV7-9	TRBJ2-1	NA	many	CASSPKQGTGRLSSYNEQFF	TGTGCCAGCAGCCCCAAACAGGGTACAGGGAGACTGAGCTCCTACAATGAGCAGTTCTTC
TRBV11-2	TRBJ2-7	NA	many	CASSLTATGSYEQYF	TGTGCCAGCAGTCTCACTGCGACGGGCTCCTACGAGCAGTACTTC
TRBV28	TRBJ2-7	NA	many	CASTLTGSYEQYF	TGTGCCAGCACCCTTACAGGCTCCTACGAGCAGTACTTC
TRBV2	TRBJ2-5	NA	NA	CASRNWGQGEVETQYF	TGTGCCAGCAGGAACTGGGGGCAGGGGGAGGTGGAGACCCAGTACTTC
TRBV20-1	TRBJ2-5	NA	NA	CSATVRLRETQYF	TGCAGTGCTACCGTCCGCTTGCGGGAGACCCAGTACTTC
TRBV18	TRBJ1-2	NA	NA	CASSPWRDYGYTF	TGTGCCAGCTCACCATGGAGGGACTATGGCTACACCTTC
TRBV5-1	TRBJ1-2	NA	many	CASRGNGYTF	TGCGCCAGCAGGGGGAATGGCTACACCTTC
TRBV2	TRBJ2-1	TRBD2	many	CASSSYESAGDDNEQFF	TGTGCCAGCAGTTCCTATGAGTCAGCGGGAGATGATAATGAGCAGTTCTTC
TRBV20-1	TRBJ2-3	NA	few	CSPSSRDTQYF	TGCAGTCCTAGCTCGAGAGATACGCAGTATTTT
TRBV7-2	TRBJ2-7	TRBD1	few	CASSTSGTGGFEQYF	TGTGCCAGCAGCACGTCCGGGACAGGGGGCTTCGAGCAGTACTTC
TRBV7-8	TRBJ1-6	TRBD1	many	CASSLPGTGKIPLHF	TGTGCCAGCAGCTTGCCGGGGACAGGAAAGATACCCCTCCACTTT
TRBV7-2	TRBJ1-3	NA	many	CASSLVGRGLGNTIYF	TGTGCCAGCAGCTTAGTGGGGCGCGGGTTGGGAAACACCATATATTTT
TRBV14	TRBJ1-2	NA	many	CASSPIQGVGYGYTF	TGTGCCAGCAGCCCAATACAGGGAGTTGGATATGGCTACACCTTC
TRBV24-1	TRBJ1-1	NA	NA	CATSDSGRNTEAFF	TGTGCCACCAGTGATTCGGGACGGAACACTGAAGCTTTCTTT
TRBV20-1	TRBJ2-5	TRBD2	NA	CSAKPLAGEAETQYF	TGCAGTGCCAAGCCTTTAGCGGGAGAGGCCGAGACCCAGTACTTC
TRBV2	TRBJ1-1	TRBD1	many	CASSAGQANTEAFF	TGTGCCAGCAGTGCCGGACAGGCTAACACTGAAGCTTTCTTT
TRBV30	TRBJ1-1	NA	many	CAWSRGTNTEAFF	TGTGCCTGGAGTCGGGGAACGAACACTGAAGCTTTCTTT
TRBV18	TRBJ2-1	TRBD2	many	CASSSLAGGRVEQFF	TGTGCCAGCTCATCCCTAGCGGGAGGGCGGGTTGAGCAGTTCTTC
TRBV19	TRBJ1-1	TRBD1	many	CASNPGQVFTSTEAFF	TGTGCCAGTAACCCGGGACAGGTTTTCACGAGCACTGAAGCTTTCTTT
TRBV10-3	TRBJ2-7	TRBD2	NA	CALPGGAGGNYEQYF	TGTGCTCTTCCCGGGGGAGCGGGAGGTAACTACGAGCAGTACTTC
TRBV11-2	TRBJ2-1	TRBD2	NA	CASSLGLAGEVTEQFF	TGTGCCAGCAGCTTGGGGCTAGCGGGAGAGGTAACTGAGCAGTTCTTC
TRBV2	TRBJ2-6	NA	many	CASSADRTGANVLTF	TGTGCCAGCAGCGCTGACAGGACTGGGGCCAACGTCCTGACTTTC
TRBV5-1	TRBJ1-1	NA	many	CASSISPNTEAFF	TGCGCCAGCAGTATCAGCCCCAACACTGAAGCTTTCTTT
TRBV6-1	TRBJ1-3	TRBD1	many	CASVPGQGNTIYF	TGTGCCAGCGTTCCGGGACAGGGAAACACCATATATTTT
TRBV6-1	TRBJ1-6	TRBD1	many	CASSELSGGSPLHF	TGTGCCAGCAGTGAACTGTCAGGGGGCTCACCCCTCCACTTT
TRBV11-2	TRBJ2-3	TRBD1	NA	CASSPGDRALGTDTQYF	TGTGCCAGCAGCCCGGGGGACAGGGCTTTAGGCACAGATACGCAGTATTTT
TRBV20-1	TRBJ2-1	TRBD2	NA	CSARDARAGSYNEQFF	TGCAGTGCTAGAGACGCGAGAGCGGGAAGCTACAATGAGCAGTTCTTC
TRBV10-3	TRBJ2-7	TRBD1	few	CAIGGQGHYEQYF	TGTGCCATCGGTGGACAGGGTCACTACGAGCAGTACTTC
TRBV20-1	TRBJ2-5	TRBD1	many	CSAMTGGYQETQYF	TGCAGTGCGATGACAGGGGGTTACCAAGAGACCCAGTACTTC
TRBV3-1	TRBJ2-2	NA	many	CASSQGPVFGELFF	TGTGCCAGCAGCCAAGGACCGGTTTTCGGGGAGCTGTTTTTT
TRBV30	TRBJ1-1	TRBD1	many	CAWSETGMNTEAFF	TGTGCCTGGAGTGAGACAGGGATGAACACTGAAGCTTTCTTT
TRBV5-1	TRBJ2-2	NA	many	CASSARDVNTGELFF	TGCGCCAGCAGCGCTCGGGACGTGAACACCGGGGAGCTGTTTTTT
TRBV5-6	TRBJ2-6	NA	many	CASSLGPLGSGANVLTF	TGTGCCAGCAGCTTGGGACCATTAGGGTCTGGGGCCAACGTCCTGACTTTC